Listed here are 28 T cell receptor beta chains from one sample, sequenced in a study of human T cells and chemical hapten exposure. TCRdb reanalysed the RACE reads using MiXCR and keeps one entry per CDR3 protein. The sample records fewer than 130,000 distinct CDR3 sequences, more than 9.5% being singletons. Specified time point: patch test 1, 2 weeks after DPC sensitization. Indicated treatment: therapeutic diphenylcyclopropenone sensitization with weekly scalp DPC. Sequencing used whole blood, obtained in connection with sensitization to the hapten diphenylcyclopropenone (DPC). These receptors came from a woman aged 40 to 49 with alopecia areata. Some clones in this sample may be carry-over from other donors' samples.

The rearrangement links TRBV7-2 to TRBJ2-4; tentatively, D is TRBD1 (6 bases). From germline, CDR1 is SGHTA and CDR2 FQGNSA. CDR3 length: 15 residues. Trimming left V 3 bases short and J 0 bases short, with 9 bases between. In DNA form, the CDR3 reads TGTGCCAGCAGCTTGGGACAATTAGCCAAAAACATTCAGTACTTC. Protein sequence: CASSLGQLAKNIQYF.

This clonotype was detected ten times or more. The chain joins TRBV5-4 to TRBJ1-1, with D possibly TRBD1 on 5 matching bases. Trimming took 5 bases from V and 6 from J, leaving 17 bases between them. This CDR3 region has 14 residues. Germline assignment: CDR1 SGHNT and CDR2 YYREEE (reference sequence). This CDR3 is CASSLGSARAEAFF. For the CDR3, the DNA is TGTGCCAGCAGTCTAGGGTCAGCCAGGGCTGAAGCTTTCTTT.

The chain carries TRBV4-2 and TRBJ1-4; D is unclear. Germline CDR1 reads LGHNA; CDR2 reads YNFKEQ. V lost 0 bases to trimming and J lost 8 bases, with 13 bases between them. The length of the CDR3 is 15 residues. Here the CDR3 DNA reads TGTGCCAGCAGCCAAGATCCGGCAGGCCACGAAAAACTGTTTTTT. This sequence encodes CASSQDPAGHEKLFF.

V and J are TRBV7-9 and TRBJ1-1; 7 bases fit TRBD1. Trimming cost V 4 bases and J 6 bases; bases outside gene matches: 5. CDR1 is SEHNR and CDR2 is FQNEAQ in the germline V gene (reference sequence). The CDR3 has 13 residues. CDR3 sequence: CASSSGGIPEAFF. In nucleotides, the CDR3 is TGTGCCAGCAGCTCAGGGGGGATTCCTGAAGCTTTCTTT.

This clonotype was seen ten or more times. The genes are TRBV10-3 and TRBJ2-3; D is unresolved. CDR3 length: 14 residues. Between the trimmed V and J ends, which lost 4 bases and 5 bases, there was a span of 13 bases. The germline gives CDR1 ENHRY, CDR2 SYGVKD. The CDR3 DNA is TGTGCCATCAGTGGAGGCTCCTACGGAGATACGCAGTATTTT. This translates into CAISGGSYGDTQYF.

Worth noting for this clonotype: A single base separates this from a much larger clone, so it may be a read error. The rearrangement uses TRBV20-1 and TRBJ1-1; D is possibly TRBD1 (5 bases). The CDR3 covers 14 residues. Per the germline V gene, CDR1 is DFQATT and CDR2 is SNEGSKA (reference sequence). CDR3 coding DNA: TGCAGTGCCGATACCGGGACGATACGTACTGTAGCTTTCTTT. This gives the protein CSADTGTIRTVAFF.

The chain uses TRBV3-1 and TRBJ2-5; the match to TRBD2 covers 10 bases. Germline V gene lookup returns CDR1 LGHDT and CDR2 YNNKEL (reference sequence). The CDR3 consists of 14 residues. The ends lost 7 bases at V and 5 bases at J; junction bases unmatched: 7. The CDR3 here is CASTQRGGPETQYF. As DNA, the CDR3 is TGTGCCAGCACCCAGCGGGGGGGCCCCGAGACCCAGTACTTC.

This chain connects TRBV10-3 to TRBJ2-1; D remains unclear. The CDR3 totals 19 residues. The germline V and J ends were trimmed by 2 bases and 4 bases, with 24 bases remaining between them. Germline-derived CDR1 and CDR2 are ENHRY and SYGVKD. CDR3 sequence (DNA): TGTGCCATCAGTGAGAGGGCCTTGGGGTCGAATTCCGTTTACAATGAGCAGTTCTTC. Translated: CAISERALGSNSVYNEQFF.

In this sample, this clonotype turned up many times. This chain joins TRBV19 and TRBJ2-7; the D call may be TRBD1 or TRBD2 (6 bases each). Per germline, CDR1 LNHDA and CDR2 SQIVND (reference sequence). With 3 bases removed from V and 7 bases from J, the gap between germline ends came to 19 bases. This CDR3 region has 15 residues. CDR3 protein: CASSIGPQGAGEQYF. DNA for the CDR3: TGTGCCAGTAGTATCGGTCCACAGGGTGCGGGAGAGCAGTACTTC.

Points on this clonotype: A read error may produce the germline difference seen at one junction end. The genes are TRBV7-9 and TRBJ2-7; 8 bases fit TRBD1. The CDR3 length is 18 residues. Germline V lookup: CDR1 SEHNR, CDR2 FQNEAQ (reference sequence). DNA of the CDR3: TGTGCCAGCAGCCTAGCCATTATTGTGACAGGGGACTCCTACGAGCAGTACTTC. Amino acids: CASSLAIIVTGDSYEQYF.

This chain joins TRBV27 and TRBJ1-1; D is perhaps TRBD1 (5 bases). The CDR3 has 16 residues. Germline values: CDR1 MNHEY, CDR2 SMNVEV (reference sequence). Trimming left V 2 bases short and J 1 base short, with 14 bases between. CDR3 sequence: CASSLGTSTPNTEAFF. Written as DNA, the CDR3 is TGTGCCAGCAGTTTAGGGACGTCCACACCGAACACTGAAGCTTTCTTT.

Many counts were recorded for this clonotype. V is TRBV9 and J is TRBJ1-2; D gene uncertain. Germline V lookup: CDR1 SGDLS, CDR2 YYNGEE. The CDR3 extends over 13 amino acids. Trimming pared 3 bases from V and 2 bases from J, leaving 8 bases between. The CDR3 DNA follows: TGTGCCAGCAGCGATGCCCCCAACTATGGCTACACCTTC. This translates into CASSDAPNYGYTF.

In DNA, the CDR3 is TGTGCCAGCAGCTTTTTACAGGGTGGAGACGAGCAGTACTTC. This gives the protein CASSFLQGGDEQYF. The chain combines TRBV7-2 with TRBJ2-7; maybe TRBD1 (6 bases). The V gene lost 3 bases and the J gene lost 5 bases, with 14 bases spanning the gap. CDR1 and CDR2 from the germline V gene are SGHTA and FQGNSA. CDR3 length equals 14 residues.

This clonotype was seen repeatedly, ten times or more. The chain has TRBV5-1 and TRBJ2-7, with D perhaps TRBD2 (5 bases). V was trimmed by 4 bases and J by 6 bases, leaving 17 bases between them. The CDR3 extends over 14 amino acids. Germline assignment: CDR1 SGHRS and CDR2 YFSETQ. CDR3 residues: CASSPRTDGGEQYF. The CDR3, as DNA: TGCGCCAGCAGCCCAAGGACGGATGGAGGCGAGCAGTACTTC.

Many counts were recorded for this clonotype. The V call is TRBV9, the J call TRBJ2-7; weak D call: TRBD1 (6 bases). V gave up 2 bases and J gave up 0 bases, with 12 bases separating them. The germline CDR1 and CDR2 sequences are SGDLS and YYNGEE. The length of the CDR3 is 15 residues. The CDR3 here is CASSVGTSFSYEQYF. The CDR3 region has the DNA TGTGCCAGCAGCGTCGGGACAAGCTTCTCCTACGAGCAGTACTTC. The complete variable domain, with remaining parts taken from reference TRBV9 and TRBJ2-7, reads DSGVTQTPKHLITATGQRVTLRCSPRSGDLSVYWYQQSLDQGLQFLIQYYNGEERAKGNILERFSAQQFPDLHSELNLSSLELGDSALYFCASSVGTSFSYEQYFGPGTRLTVT.

There are many counts of this clonotype. The V and J genes are TRBV15 and TRBJ2-3; 8 bases fit TRBD1. Per germline, CDR1 LNHNV and CDR2 YYDKDF (reference sequence). Unmatched junction bases numbered 8, after V lost 3 bases and J lost 6 bases. The CDR3 covers 15 residues. CDR3 bases: TGTGCCACCAGCAGCACCGGGACAGGCCCCGATACGCAGTATTTT. Amino acids: CATSSTGTGPDTQYF. The variable domain in full, completed from reference TRBV15 and TRBJ2-3, reads DAMVIQNPRYQVTQFGKPVTLSCSQTLNHNVMYWYQQKSSQAPKLLFHYYDKDFNNEADTPDNFQSRRPNTSFCFLDIRSPGLGDTAMYLCATSSTGTGPDTQYFGPGTRLTVL.

This clonotype came up many times. The V and J genes are TRBV12-3 or TRBV12-4 and TRBJ2-1; TRBD1 agrees at 7 bases. Losses at the gene ends were 7 bases for V and 9 bases for J; bases not matched to a gene: 9. This CDR3 contains 13 residues. The CDR3: CASTPTGFSEQFF. CDR3 nucleotides: TGTGCCAGCACCCCGACAGGGTTTAGTGAGCAGTTCTTC.

There are many counts of this clonotype. The chain uses TRBV20-1 and TRBJ1-5; no definite D call. V shed 0 bases and J shed 0 bases, with 15 bases lying between them. The CDR3 extends over 17 amino acids. Per germline, CDR1 DFQATT and CDR2 SNEGSKA (reference sequence). The CDR3 nucleotides are TGCAGTGCTAGAGATGCAGTTGCCAGAGATAGCAATCAGCCCCAGCATTTT. This codes for CSARDAVARDSNQPQHF.

This clonotype occurred a few times. The rearrangement links TRBV6-6 to TRBJ1-5; the D is unclear. This CDR3 has 15 amino acids. The V gene's germline CDR1 is MNHNY and CDR2 SVGAGI (reference sequence). V lost 5 bases and J lost 7, with 18 bases in between. The CDR3 region is CASSPNDGPSQPQHF. Written as DNA, the CDR3 is TGTGCCAGCAGTCCGAACGACGGACCCAGCCAGCCCCAGCATTTT.

This clonotype was observed at least ten times. J is TRBJ1-5 and V is TRBV19, with D possibly matching TRBD1 (6 bases). Trimming stripped 7 bases from V and 3 bases from J, with 7 bases between. The CDR3 covers 12 residues. CDR1 and CDR2 (germline): LNHDA, SQIVND (reference sequence). Written as DNA, the CDR3 is TGTGCCAGTACAGGGGCCAATCAGCCCCAGCATTTT. Translated: CASTGANQPQHF.

This clonotype was recorded many times. This chain connects TRBV5-1 to TRBJ2-3, with D unclear. Per the germline V gene, CDR1 is SGHRS and CDR2 is YFSETQ. This CDR3 spans 13 amino acids. Trimming took off 2 bases at V and 0 bases at J, with 4 bases between the two ends. The CDR3 sequence is CASSFDSTDTQYF. Here the CDR3 DNA reads TGCGCCAGCAGCTTCGACAGCACAGATACGCAGTATTTT.

This clonotype was seen repeatedly, ten times or more. The V gene is TRBV6-1, the J gene TRBJ2-3; 14 bases line up with TRBD2. The CDR3 is 16 amino acids. The V segment lost 6 bases and the J segment 1 base; nucleotides outside the gene matches: 3. The germline CDR1 and CDR2 sequences are MNHNS and SASEGT. The CDR3 here is CASRGTSGGRTDTQYF. The CDR3 DNA reads as TGTGCCAGCAGGGGGACTAGCGGGGGTCGCACAGATACGCAGTATTTT.

This clonotype was recorded a few times. The chain has TRBV7-9 and TRBJ1-1; a weak D match, TRBD1 (5 bases). There are 13 residues in the CDR3. V dropped 8 bases and J dropped 8 bases, with 18 bases sitting between them. Germline values: CDR1 SEHNR, CDR2 FQNEAQ (reference sequence). Written as DNA, the CDR3 is TGTGCCAGCCAAGGGGCAGGGCTAAGGGAAGCTTTCTTT. Its translation is CASQGAGLREAFF.

This clonotype was observed a few times. V gene TRBV20-1 combines with J gene TRBJ2-3, with 11 bases lining up with TRBD2. With 3 bases clipped from V and 5 bases from J, the junction kept 10 bases outside the gene matches. Germline V CDR1 and CDR2: DFQATT, SNEGSKA (reference sequence). The CDR3 loop spans 16 amino acids. CDR3 loop: CSASPTSGSGIDTQYF. The DNA for the CDR3 is TGCAGTGCTAGCCCCACTAGCGGGAGTGGAATAGATACGCAGTATTTT.

This clonotype has ten or more counts. The gene calls are TRBV5-6 and TRBJ2-3, with D possibly being TRBD1 (6 bases). Germline loops: CDR1 SGHDT, CDR2 YYEEEE. V was cut by 7 bases and J by 2 bases, with 17 bases left in between. The CDR3 length is 15 residues. CDR3 DNA: TGTGCCAGCGGGGGCGCACAGGGCAACACAGATACGCAGTATTTT. This translates into CASGGAQGNTDTQYF. The full variable domain, with the rest looked up from reference TRBV5-6 and TRBJ2-3, is DAGVTQSPTHLIKTRGQQVTLRCSPKSGHDTVSWYQQALGQGPQFIFQYYEEEERQRGNFPDRFSGHQFPNYSSELNVNALLLGDSALYLCASGGAQGNTDTQYFGPGTRLTVL.

The chain carries TRBV28 and TRBJ2-7, with D possibly TRBD2 on 5 matching bases. The CDR3 covers 15 residues. The V gene's germline CDR1 is MDHEN and CDR2 SYDVKM. Trimming removed 2 bases from V and 0 bases from J, with 11 bases in between. CDR3 sequence reads: CASSLEATSSYEQYF. DNA of the CDR3: TGTGCCAGCAGTTTAGAGGCCACTAGCTCCTACGAGCAGTACTTC.

This clonotype was observed a few times. The chain joins TRBV5-5 to TRBJ2-3, with 8 bases that match TRBD2. This CDR3 comprises 16 residues. The germline gives CDR1 SGHKS, CDR2 YYEKEE (reference sequence). V lost 2 bases, J lost 6 bases, and 11 bases stayed unmatched. CDR3 nucleotides: TGTGCCAGCAGCTTCGCGAGCGGGAGAAGGGTTGATACGCAGTATTTT. It codes for CASSFASGRRVDTQYF.

This clonotype was seen many times. The rearrangement joins TRBV6-2 or TRBV6-3 to TRBJ2-6, with D perhaps being TRBD1 or TRBD2 (6 bases each). There are 19 residues in the CDR3. Trimming took off 2 bases at V and 0 bases at J, with 17 bases between the two ends. Germline values: CDR1 MNHEY, CDR2 SVGEGT. CDR3 protein: CASSYLSGGLSSGANVLTF. CDR3 bases: TGTGCCAGCAGTTACCTATCCGGGGGCCTTAGCTCTGGGGCCAACGTCCTGACTTTC.